The clone carrying this T cell receptor (beta chain) showed up many times. The CDR3 is 17 amino acids. The ends were cut back, 3 bases at V and 1 base at J, with 21 bases in the middle. Germline V CDR1 and CDR2: DFQATT, SNEGSKA (reference sequence). The record originates from a study of CD8 T cells in ankylosing spondylitis. From the 5' RACE reads, TCRdb called clonotypes with MiXCR, one entry per CDR3 protein. The repertoire consists of 250,000 to 300,000 distinct CDR3 sequences, with around 19% occurring once and the leading ten covering 7.5% to 9%. The chain is built from TRBV20-1 and TRBJ2-5; tentatively, D is TRBD1 (6 bases). Sequences were obtained from blood, either unsorted or a sorted T cell fraction (not recorded which). The TCR comes from a male donor with ankylosing spondylitis or in good health (not recorded which). The CDR3 sequence: CSASSTLPGQPQETQYF. The CDR3 DNA follows: TGCAGTGCTAGTTCTACTCTCCCCGGACAGCCCCAAGAGACCCAGTACTTC.